The present TCR beta chain was sequenced within a study of OX40 agonist ivuxolimab in advanced cancers. Study summary: Age averaged around 60 years (range about 23 to 85), and less than 85% were male. Antecedent anti-PD-1, anti-PD-L1 or anti-CTLA-4 therapy was permissible, with around 40% having received some.

Produced via immunoSEQ multiplex PCR; TCRdb's table is partial and in-frame only. The table lists about 76,000 clones, 85% of them singletons. The V end lost 4 bases, the J end lost 7 bases, and 10 bases lay between the germline ends. Germline V lookup: CDR1 KGHSH, CDR2 LQKENI. The CDR3 covers 12 residues. The receptor comes from an adult with an advanced solid tumor such as melanoma, head and neck, liver or kidney cancer. The genes are TRBV18 and TRBJ1-1; D is unclear. Sequenced here: CD4+ or CD8+ T cells sorted from blood, sampled in a trial of the OX40 agonist ivuxolimab. CDR3 nucleotide sequence: TGTGCCAGCTCACGCCTTGACGGTGAAGCTTTCTTT. Translating it yields CASSRLDGEAFF.